The rows below give T cell receptor beta chains drawn from one sample of a study of blood T cells in healthy people across ages. One entry per CDR3 protein results from TCRdb running MiXCR on the 5' RACE reads. The sample consists of approximately 900,000 distinct CDR3 sequences, almost 30% of them appearing once. The same data also went into a second study, on T cells of mothers and their children.

The sequenced material came from blood. Source of these receptors: a woman aged 40 to 55 in good health. The CDR3 runs from the conserved cysteine through the conserved F or W. Each record gives: J gene, CDR3 length, V gene, D gene, clone size, CDR3 protein, CDR3 DNA. A D gene is named only where the DNA matches it firmly. The size of a clone is reported for some rows only, either as once, few or many, or as a class for expanded clones.

J gene: TRBJ1-3
CDR3 length: 16
V gene: TRBV12-3/TRBV12-4
D gene: TRBD1
clone size: .
CDR3 protein: CASSRDRVWSGNTIYF
CDR3 DNA: TGTGCCAGCAGTCGGGACAGGGTCTGGTCCGGAAACACCATATATTTT

J gene: TRBJ2-7
CDR3 length: 12
V gene: TRBV30
D gene: .
clone size: many
CDR3 protein: CAWNLDSYEQYF
CDR3 DNA: TGTGCCTGGAATTTGGACTCCTACGAGCAGTACTTC

J gene: TRBJ1-1
CDR3 length: 19
V gene: TRBV28
D gene: TRBD1
clone size: few
CDR3 protein: CASSLGGARTGVRGTEAFF
CDR3 DNA: TGTGCCAGCAGTTTAGGAGGGGCAAGGACAGGGGTTCGGGGCACTGAAGCTTTCTTT

J gene: TRBJ2-5
CDR3 length: 17
V gene: TRBV3-1
D gene: TRBD2
clone size: .
CDR3 protein: CASNQERGSGYQETQYF
CDR3 DNA: TGTGCCAGCAACCAAGAGCGTGGTAGCGGGTACCAAGAGACCCAGTACTTC

J gene: TRBJ2-7
CDR3 length: 16
V gene: TRBV6-6
D gene: .
clone size: many
CDR3 protein: CASSYSLEGPSYEQYF
CDR3 DNA: TGTGCCAGCAGTTACTCGCTTGAGGGGCCTTCCTACGAGCAGTACTTC

J gene: TRBJ1-5
CDR3 length: 15
V gene: TRBV6-6
D gene: TRBD1
clone size: .
CDR3 protein: CASSYPGQGDQPQHF
CDR3 DNA: TGTGCCAGCAGTTACCCGGGACAGGGCGACCAGCCCCAGCATTTT

J gene: TRBJ2-3
CDR3 length: 16
V gene: TRBV15
D gene: .
clone size: few
CDR3 protein: CATSRELGGGTDTQYF
CDR3 DNA: TGTGCCACCAGCAGAGAATTAGGGGGTGGCACAGATACGCAGTATTTT

J gene: TRBJ2-1
CDR3 length: 15
V gene: TRBV19
D gene: .
clone size: few
CDR3 protein: CASSIQGSSYNEQFF
CDR3 DNA: TGTGCCAGTAGTATACAGGGGAGCTCCTACAATGAGCAGTTCTTC

J gene: TRBJ2-5
CDR3 length: 16
V gene: TRBV11-2
D gene: .
clone size: few
CDR3 protein: CASSLDRSGQQETQYF
CDR3 DNA: TGTGCCAGCAGCTTAGATCGGAGTGGACAGCAAGAGACCCAGTACTTC

J gene: TRBJ2-1
CDR3 length: 16
V gene: TRBV7-3
D gene: .
clone size: once
CDR3 protein: CASSKNAILVDNEQFF
CDR3 DNA: TGTGCCAGCAGCAAAAACGCAATCCTGGTGGACAATGAGCAGTTCTTC

J gene: TRBJ1-5
CDR3 length: 15
V gene: TRBV5-5
D gene: TRBD1
clone size: .
CDR3 protein: CASSFWDRGNQPQHF
CDR3 DNA: TGTGCCAGCAGCTTTTGGGACAGGGGTAATCAGCCCCAGCATTTT

J gene: TRBJ2-1
CDR3 length: 16
V gene: TRBV6-4
D gene: .
clone size: .
CDR3 protein: CASSDSGSAIYNEQFF
CDR3 DNA: TGTGCCAGCAGTGACTCAGGGAGCGCCATCTACAATGAGCAGTTCTTC

J gene: TRBJ2-3
CDR3 length: 14
V gene: TRBV20-1
D gene: .
clone size: .
CDR3 protein: CSASYTTSTDTQYF
CDR3 DNA: TGCAGTGCTAGCTACACCACTAGCACAGATACGCAGTATTTT

J gene: TRBJ2-1
CDR3 length: 16
V gene: TRBV5-1
D gene: TRBD2
clone size: many
CDR3 protein: CASSLGLAGSYNEQFF
CDR3 DNA: TGCGCCAGCAGCTTGGGACTAGCGGGATCTTACAATGAGCAGTTCTTC

J gene: TRBJ2-7
CDR3 length: 15
V gene: TRBV6-2/TRBV6-3
D gene: TRBD1
clone size: few
CDR3 protein: CASSPYRDRSDEQYF
CDR3 DNA: TGTGCCAGCAGCCCCTACAGGGACAGGAGCGACGAGCAGTACTTC

J gene: TRBJ1-1
CDR3 length: 12
V gene: TRBV7-2
D gene: .
clone size: many
CDR3 protein: CASSLWDTEAFF
CDR3 DNA: TGTGCCAGCAGCTTATGGGACACTGAAGCTTTCTTT

J gene: TRBJ2-3
CDR3 length: 13
V gene: TRBV7-3
D gene: .
clone size: many
CDR3 protein: CASSLIYADTQYF
CDR3 DNA: TGTGCCAGCAGCTTAATTTATGCAGATACGCAGTATTTT

J gene: TRBJ2-7
CDR3 length: 13
V gene: TRBV25-1
D gene: TRBD2
clone size: many
CDR3 protein: CASSGAGGYEQYF
CDR3 DNA: TGTGCCAGCTCAGGAGCGGGGGGGTACGAGCAGTACTTC

J gene: TRBJ1-1
CDR3 length: 13
V gene: TRBV5-1
D gene: TRBD1
clone size: .
CDR3 protein: CASSLGQGREAFF
CDR3 DNA: TGCGCCAGCAGCTTGGGACAGGGGAGGGAAGCTTTCTTT

J gene: TRBJ1-4
CDR3 length: 16
V gene: TRBV7-9
D gene: TRBD1
clone size: .
CDR3 protein: CASSRTDRARGEKRFF
CDR3 DNA: TGTGCCAGCAGCCGCACCGACAGGGCCCGAGGGGAAAAACGGTTTTTT

J gene: TRBJ1-2
CDR3 length: 13
V gene: TRBV6-1
D gene: .
clone size: once
CDR3 protein: CASIESGAYGYTF
CDR3 DNA: TGTGCCAGCATCGAAAGTGGGGCCTATGGCTACACCTTC

J gene: TRBJ1-2
CDR3 length: 12
V gene: TRBV20-1
D gene: .
clone size: many
CDR3 protein: CSAPSGGRGYTF
CDR3 DNA: TGCAGTGCTCCGTCAGGTGGTCGGGGCTACACCTTC